This T cell receptor beta chain was identified during a study of T cell responses to AZD1222 COVID-19 vaccine. In the study overall: The study pooled second doses at about 4 or about 12 weeks. The study's findings and limits: Seropositive status at baseline applied to only 5 to 7 AZD1222 recipients. Regions 160-218 and 743-854 held dominance among vaccine-associated CD4 TCRs, which spanned spike.

CDR1 and CDR2 (germline): SQVTM, ANQGSEA. This CDR3 has 14 amino acids. Trimming stripped 7 bases from V and 8 bases from J, with 23 bases between. Sequencing used immunoSEQ multiplex PCR; TCRdb keeps in-frame clones, though not all of them. Among 82,000 or so clones, 85% to 95% were seen once, and the ten largest hold about 5%. Note on this clone: Its antigen is as yet unknown.

The material was peripheral blood, obtained on day 0 of AZD1222 vaccination. This TCR came from an adult in good health. The genes are TRBV29-1 and TRBJ1-1; D call uncertain. The CDR3 nucleotides read TGCAGCGCTAAGGGCCGTGGAGGGAGCCTCGAAGCTTTCTTT. Translated, it gives CSAKGRGGSLEAFF.